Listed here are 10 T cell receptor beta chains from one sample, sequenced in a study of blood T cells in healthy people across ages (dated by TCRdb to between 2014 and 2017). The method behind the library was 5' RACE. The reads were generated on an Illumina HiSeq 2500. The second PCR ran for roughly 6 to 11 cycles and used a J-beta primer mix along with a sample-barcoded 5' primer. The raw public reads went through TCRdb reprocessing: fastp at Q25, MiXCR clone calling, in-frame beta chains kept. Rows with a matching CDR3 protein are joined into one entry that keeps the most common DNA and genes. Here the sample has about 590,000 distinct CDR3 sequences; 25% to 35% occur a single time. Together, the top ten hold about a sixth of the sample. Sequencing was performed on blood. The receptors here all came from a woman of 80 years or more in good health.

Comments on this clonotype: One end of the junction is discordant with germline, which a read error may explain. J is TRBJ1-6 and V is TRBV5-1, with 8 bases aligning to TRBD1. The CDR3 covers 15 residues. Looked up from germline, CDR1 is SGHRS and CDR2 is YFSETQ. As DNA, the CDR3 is TGCGCCAGCAGCTTGAAGGACAGGGAGCAATCACCCCCCCACTTT. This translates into CASSLKDREQSPPHF.

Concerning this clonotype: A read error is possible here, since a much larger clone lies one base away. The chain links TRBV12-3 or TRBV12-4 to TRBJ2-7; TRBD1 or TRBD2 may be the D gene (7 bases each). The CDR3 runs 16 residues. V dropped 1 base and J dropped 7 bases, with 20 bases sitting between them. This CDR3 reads CASSLDQGGASNEQYF. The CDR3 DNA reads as TGTGCCAGCAGTTTAGATCAGGGGGGGGCCTCCAATGAGCAGTACTTC.

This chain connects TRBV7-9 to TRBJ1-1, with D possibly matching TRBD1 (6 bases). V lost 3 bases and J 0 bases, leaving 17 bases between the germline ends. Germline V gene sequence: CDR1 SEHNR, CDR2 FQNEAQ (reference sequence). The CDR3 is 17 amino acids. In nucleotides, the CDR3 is TGTGCCAGCAGCTTGCAGGGGCCGGGGTCCATGAACACTGAAGCTTTCTTT. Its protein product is CASSLQGPGSMNTEAFF.

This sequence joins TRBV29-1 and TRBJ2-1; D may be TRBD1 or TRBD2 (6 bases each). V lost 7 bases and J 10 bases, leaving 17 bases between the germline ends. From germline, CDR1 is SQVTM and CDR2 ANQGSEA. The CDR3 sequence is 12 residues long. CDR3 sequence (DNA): TGCAGCGGTGGAAGGGGGGATGCCGAGCAGTTCTTC. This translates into CSGGRGDAEQFF.

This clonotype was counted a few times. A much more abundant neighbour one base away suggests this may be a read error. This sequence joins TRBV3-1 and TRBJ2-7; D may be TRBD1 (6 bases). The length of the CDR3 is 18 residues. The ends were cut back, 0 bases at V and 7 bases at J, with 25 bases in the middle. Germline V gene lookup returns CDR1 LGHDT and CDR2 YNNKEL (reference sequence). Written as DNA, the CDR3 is TGTGCCAGCAGCCAAGATAACGCCTACGGACAGCGAAACAATGAGCAGTACTTC. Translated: CASSQDNAYGQRNNEQYF.

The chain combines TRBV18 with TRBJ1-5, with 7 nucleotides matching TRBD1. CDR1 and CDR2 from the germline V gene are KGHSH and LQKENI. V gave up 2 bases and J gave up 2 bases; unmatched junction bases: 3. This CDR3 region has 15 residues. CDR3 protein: CASSPGTDGNQPQHF. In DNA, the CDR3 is TGTGCCAGCTCACCAGGGACAGACGGCAATCAGCCCCAGCATTTT.

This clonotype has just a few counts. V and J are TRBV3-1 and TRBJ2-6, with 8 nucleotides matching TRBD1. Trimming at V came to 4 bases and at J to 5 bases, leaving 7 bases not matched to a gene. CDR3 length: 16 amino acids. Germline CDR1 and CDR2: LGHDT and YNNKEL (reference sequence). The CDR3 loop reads CASSLKRQGRANVLTF. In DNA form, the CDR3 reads TGTGCCAGCAGCCTCAAAAGACAGGGGAGGGCCAACGTCCTGACTTTC.

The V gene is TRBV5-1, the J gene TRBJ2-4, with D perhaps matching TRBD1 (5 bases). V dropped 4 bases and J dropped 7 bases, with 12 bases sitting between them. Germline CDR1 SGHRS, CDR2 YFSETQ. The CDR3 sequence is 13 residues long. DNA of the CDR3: TGCGCCAGCAGCCCGGACAATGGGAACATTCAGTACTTC. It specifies CASSPDNGNIQYF.

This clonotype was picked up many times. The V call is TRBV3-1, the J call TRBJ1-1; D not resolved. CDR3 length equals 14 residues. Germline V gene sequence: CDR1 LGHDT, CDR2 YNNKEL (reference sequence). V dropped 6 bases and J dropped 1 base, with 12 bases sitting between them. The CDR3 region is CASRWIAGNTEAFF. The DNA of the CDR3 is TGTGCCAGCAGATGGATTGCAGGGAACACTGAAGCTTTCTTT.

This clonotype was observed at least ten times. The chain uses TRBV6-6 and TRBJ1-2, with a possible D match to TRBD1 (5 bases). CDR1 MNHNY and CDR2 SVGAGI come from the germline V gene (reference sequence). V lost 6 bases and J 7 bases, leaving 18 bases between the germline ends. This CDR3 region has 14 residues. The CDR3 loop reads CASRAEGENRGYTF. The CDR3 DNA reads TGTGCCAGCAGGGCAGAAGGGGAAAATCGTGGCTACACCTTC.